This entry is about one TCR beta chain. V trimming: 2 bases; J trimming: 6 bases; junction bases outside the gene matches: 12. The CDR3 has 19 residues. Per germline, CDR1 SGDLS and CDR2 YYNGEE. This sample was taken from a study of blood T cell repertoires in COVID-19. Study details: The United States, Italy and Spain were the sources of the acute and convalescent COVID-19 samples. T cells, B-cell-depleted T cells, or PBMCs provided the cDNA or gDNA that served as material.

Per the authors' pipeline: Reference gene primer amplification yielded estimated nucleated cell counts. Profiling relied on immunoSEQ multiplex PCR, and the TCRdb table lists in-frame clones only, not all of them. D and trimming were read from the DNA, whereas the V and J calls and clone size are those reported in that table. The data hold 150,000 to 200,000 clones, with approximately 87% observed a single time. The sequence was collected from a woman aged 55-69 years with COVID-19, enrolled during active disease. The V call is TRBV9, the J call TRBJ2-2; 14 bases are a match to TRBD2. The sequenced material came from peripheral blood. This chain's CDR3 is CASSVITGTSGSRPGELFF. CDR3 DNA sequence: TGTGCCAGCAGCGTGATCACCGGGACTAGCGGGAGTAGGCCCGGGGAGCTGTTTTTT.